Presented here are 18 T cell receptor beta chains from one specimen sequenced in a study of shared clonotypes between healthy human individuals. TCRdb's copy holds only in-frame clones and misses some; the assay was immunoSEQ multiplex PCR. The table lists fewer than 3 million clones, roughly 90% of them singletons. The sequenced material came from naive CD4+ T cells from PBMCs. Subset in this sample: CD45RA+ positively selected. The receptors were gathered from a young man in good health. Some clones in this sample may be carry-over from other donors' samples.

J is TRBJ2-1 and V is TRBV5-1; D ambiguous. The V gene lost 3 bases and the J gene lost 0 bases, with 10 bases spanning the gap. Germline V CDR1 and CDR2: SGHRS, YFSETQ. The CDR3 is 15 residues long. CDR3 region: CASSSPSSSYNEQFF. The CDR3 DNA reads TGCGCCAGCAGCTCTCCTTCGAGCTCCTACAATGAGCAGTTCTTC.

CDR3 bases: TGTGCCCAGCGTTCTCCTGGGACCAAGGGTGAAAAACTGTTTTTT. Protein: CAQRSPGTKGEKLFF. The chain recombines TRBV2 with TRBJ1-4, with TRBD1 as a possible D gene (5 bases). Germline assignment: CDR1 SNHLY and CDR2 FYNNEI. The CDR3 covers 15 residues. V was shortened by 11 bases and J by 7 bases, with 23 bases between the two germline ends.

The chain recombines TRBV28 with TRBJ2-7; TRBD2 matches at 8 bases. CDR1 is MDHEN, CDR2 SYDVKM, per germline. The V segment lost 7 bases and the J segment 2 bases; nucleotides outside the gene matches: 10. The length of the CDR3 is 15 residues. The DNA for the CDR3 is TGTGCCAGCACATCACCACGCGGGGGGACCTACGAGCAGTACTTC. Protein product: CASTSPRGGTYEQYF.

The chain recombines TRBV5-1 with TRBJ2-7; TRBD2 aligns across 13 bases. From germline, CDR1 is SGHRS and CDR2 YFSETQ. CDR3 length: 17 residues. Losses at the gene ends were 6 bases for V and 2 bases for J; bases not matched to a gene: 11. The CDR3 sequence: CASNTPGLAGNTYEQYF. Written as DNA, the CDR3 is TGCGCCAGCAACACCCCGGGACTAGCGGGAAACACCTACGAGCAGTACTTC.

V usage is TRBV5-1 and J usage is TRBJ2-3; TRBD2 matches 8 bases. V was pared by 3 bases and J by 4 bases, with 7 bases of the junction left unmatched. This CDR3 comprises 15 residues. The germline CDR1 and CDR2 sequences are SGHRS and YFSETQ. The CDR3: CASSSYGGAADTQYF. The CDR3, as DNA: TGCGCCAGCAGCTCTTACGGGGGGGCGGCAGATACGCAGTATTTT.

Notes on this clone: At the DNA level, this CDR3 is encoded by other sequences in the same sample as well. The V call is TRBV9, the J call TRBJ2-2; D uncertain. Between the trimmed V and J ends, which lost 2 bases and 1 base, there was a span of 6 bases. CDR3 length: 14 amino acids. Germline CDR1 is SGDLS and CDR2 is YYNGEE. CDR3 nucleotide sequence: TGTGCCAGCAGCGTTGGTGGGAACACCGGGGAGCTGTTTTTT. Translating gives CASSVGGNTGELFF.

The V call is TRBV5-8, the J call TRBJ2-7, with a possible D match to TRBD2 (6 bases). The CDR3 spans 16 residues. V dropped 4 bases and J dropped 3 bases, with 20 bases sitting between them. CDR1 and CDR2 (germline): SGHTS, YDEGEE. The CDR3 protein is CASSRRGRSISYEQYF. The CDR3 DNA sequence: TGTGCCAGCAGCAGACGAGGGAGGTCAATAAGCTACGAGCAGTACTTC. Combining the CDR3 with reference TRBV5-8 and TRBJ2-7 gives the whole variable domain EAGVTQSPTHLIKTRGQQATLRCSPISGHTSVYWYQQALGLGLQFLLWYDEGEERNRGNFPPRFSGRQFPNYSSELNVNALELEDSALYLCASSRRGRSISYEQYFGPGTRLTVT.

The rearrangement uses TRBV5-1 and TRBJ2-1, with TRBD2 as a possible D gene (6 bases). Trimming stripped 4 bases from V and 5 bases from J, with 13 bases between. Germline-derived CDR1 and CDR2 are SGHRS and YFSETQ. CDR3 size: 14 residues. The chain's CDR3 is CASSHGSGNNEQFF. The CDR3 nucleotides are TGCGCCAGCAGCCATGGTAGCGGTAACAATGAGCAGTTCTTC.

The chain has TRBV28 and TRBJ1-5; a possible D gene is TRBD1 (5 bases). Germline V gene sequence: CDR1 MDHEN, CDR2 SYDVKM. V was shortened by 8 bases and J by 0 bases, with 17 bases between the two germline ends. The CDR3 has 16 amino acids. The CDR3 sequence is CASRGPGTASNQPQHF. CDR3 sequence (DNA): TGTGCCAGCCGCGGACCGGGGACGGCTAGCAATCAGCCCCAGCATTTT.

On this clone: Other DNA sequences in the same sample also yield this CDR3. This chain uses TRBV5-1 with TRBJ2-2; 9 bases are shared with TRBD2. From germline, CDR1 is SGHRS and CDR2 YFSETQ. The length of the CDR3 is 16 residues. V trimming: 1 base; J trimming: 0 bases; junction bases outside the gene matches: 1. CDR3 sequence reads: CASSLLAGTNTGELFF. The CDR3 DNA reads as TGCGCCAGCAGCTTGCTAGCGGGAACGAACACCGGGGAGCTGTTTTTT.

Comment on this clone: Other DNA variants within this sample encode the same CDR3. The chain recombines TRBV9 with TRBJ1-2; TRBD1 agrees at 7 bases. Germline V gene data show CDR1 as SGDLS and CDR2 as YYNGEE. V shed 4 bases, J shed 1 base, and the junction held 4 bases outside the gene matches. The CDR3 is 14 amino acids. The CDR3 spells CASSPRDSNYGYTF. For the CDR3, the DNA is TGTGCCAGCAGCCCTCGGGACAGTAACTATGGCTACACCTTC.

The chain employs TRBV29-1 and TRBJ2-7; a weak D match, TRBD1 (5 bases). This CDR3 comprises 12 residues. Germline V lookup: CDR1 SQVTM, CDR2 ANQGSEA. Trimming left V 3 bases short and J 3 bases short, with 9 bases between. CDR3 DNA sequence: TGCAGCGTTGACTCAGGGAACTACGAGCAGTACTTC. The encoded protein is CSVDSGNYEQYF.

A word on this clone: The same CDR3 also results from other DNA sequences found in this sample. The CDR3: CASSPGRSGNTIYF. CDR3 coding DNA: TGTGCCAGCAGCCCGGGCCGCTCTGGAAACACCATATATTTT. The gene calls are TRBV11-2 and TRBJ1-3; D is ambiguous. This CDR3 has 14 residues. Deletions cut 5 bases from V and 0 bases from J, with 8 bases between. The V gene's germline CDR1 is SGHAT and CDR2 FQNNGV.

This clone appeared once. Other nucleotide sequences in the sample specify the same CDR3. The CDR3 region has the DNA TGTGCCAGCAGTTCCACAGGGCCCTACGAGCAGTACTTC. It translates to CASSSTGPYEQYF. The chain is built from TRBV28 and TRBJ2-7; possibly TRBD1 for D (6 bases). The CDR3 contains 13 residues. V dropped 4 bases and J dropped 2 bases, with 9 bases sitting between them. CDR1 is MDHEN and CDR2 is SYDVKM in the germline V gene.

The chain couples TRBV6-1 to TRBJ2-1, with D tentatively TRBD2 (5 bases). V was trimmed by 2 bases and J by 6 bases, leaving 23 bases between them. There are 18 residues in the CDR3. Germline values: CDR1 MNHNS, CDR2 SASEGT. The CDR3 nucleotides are TGTGCCAGCAGTGAAACTGGATATGTGGGGAGCGGTGGCAATGAGCAGTTCTTC. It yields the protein CASSETGYVGSGGNEQFF.

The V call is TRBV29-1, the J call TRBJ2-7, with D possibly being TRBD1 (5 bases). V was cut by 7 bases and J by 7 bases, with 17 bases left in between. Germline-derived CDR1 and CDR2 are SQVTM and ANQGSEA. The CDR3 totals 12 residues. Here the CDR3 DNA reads TGCAGCGCCAGACAGAGTCTACGAGAGCAGTACTTC. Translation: CSARQSLREQYF.

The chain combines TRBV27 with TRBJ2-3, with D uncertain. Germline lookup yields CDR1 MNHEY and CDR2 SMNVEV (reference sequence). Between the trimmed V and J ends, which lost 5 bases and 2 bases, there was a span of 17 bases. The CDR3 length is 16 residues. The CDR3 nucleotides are TGTGCCAGCAGTCTGCGTAGTAGCAGACCCACAGATACGCAGTATTTT. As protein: CASSLRSSRPTDTQYF.

The CDR3 DNA follows: TGCGCCAGCGGTGTATTGCTAGCGGGAGGGCCGGTGAATGAGCAGTTCTTC. This sequence encodes CASGVLLAGGPVNEQFF. This sequence joins TRBV5-1 and TRBJ2-1, with 12 bases identical to TRBD2. The V gene's germline CDR1 is SGHRS and CDR2 YFSETQ. CDR3 size: 17 residues. J gave up 7 bases and V 7 bases, and 15 bases lay outside the gene matches.